The TCR beta chain under discussion was sequenced for a study of PD-1 blockade in mismatch repair-deficient tumors. Study-level findings and limits: Rapid post-treatment expansion, then contraction, generally preceding radiologic response, marked tumor-resident clones.

The trim removed 5 bases at V and 9 bases at J, leaving 7 bases unmatched. The V gene's germline CDR1 is SSHAT and CDR2 FNYEAQ (reference sequence). The length of the CDR3 is 15 residues. Profiled with immunoSEQ multiplex PCR; TCRdb holds only in-frame clones, not every one. The sample lists over 15,000 clones; 65% to 85% were seen once. As concerns this clone: What it binds is not known.

This chain uses TRBV7-7 with TRBJ2-1, with 13 bases identical to TRBD2. Sequenced here: PBMCs, sampled 4 weeks after starting pembrolizumab. The TCR originated in an adult with mismatch repair-deficient cancer. CDR3 residues: CASSPGLAGVSEQFF. The CDR3 DNA sequence: TGTGCCAGCAGCCCAGGACTAGCGGGAGTCAGTGAGCAGTTCTTC. The full variable domain, rest sourced from reference TRBV7-7 and TRBJ2-1, is GAGVSQSPRYKVTKRGQDVTLRCDPISSHATLYWYQQALGQGPEFLTYFNYEAQPDKSGLPSDRFSAERPEGSISTLTIQRTEQRDSAMYRCASSPGLAGVSEQFFGPGTRLTVL.